The TCR beta chain described here comes from a study of graft-versus-host responses after intestinal transplantation. Overall study: Every one of the recipients received anti-thymocyte globulin induction and afterwards took tacrolimus and steroids for approximately 3 years.

In the case of this clone: The antigen remains undetermined.

Intraepithelial plus lamina propria lymphocytes were released by processing graft tissue. Study results and limitations: HvG clone declines early post-transplant were associated with peak circulating GvH levels.

The CDR3 is 14 residues long. The V segment lost 7 bases and the J segment 6 bases; nucleotides outside the gene matches: 10. Germline V gives CDR1 SGHVS, CDR2 FQNEAQ. The method was immunoSEQ multiplex PCR; TCRdb's version includes in-frame clones alone and lacks a portion of them. The repertoire includes over 10,000 clones, around 79% of them detected once, and roughly 4% sits in the top ten. This clonotype was sampled from a human patient who received an intestinal transplant, so some T cells may come from the graft donor. The rearrangement links TRBV7-8 to TRBJ2-7, with 9 positions matching TRBD1. This material consisted of ileum tissue, taken 142 days after intestinal transplantation. CDR3 in amino acids: CASTFGQGWGEQYF. In DNA form, the CDR3 reads TGTGCCAGCACCTTTGGACAGGGGTGGGGCGAGCAGTACTTC. Full variable domain (remainder filled in from reference TRBV7-8 and TRBJ2-7): GAGVSQSPRYKVAKRGQDVALRCDPISGHVSLFWYQQALGQGPEFLTYFQNEAQLDKSGLPSDRFFAERPEGSVSTLKIQRTQQEDSAVYLCASTFGQGWGEQYFGPGTRLTVT.